The clone carrying this T cell receptor (beta chain) was seen a few times. One entry per CDR3 protein results from TCRdb running MiXCR on the 5' RACE reads. In the table there are 450,000 or so distinct CDR3 sequences, roughly 24% of which are singletons. The germline V and J ends were trimmed by 0 bases and 12 bases, with 18 bases remaining between them. The CDR3 extends over 15 amino acids. Germline-derived CDR1 and CDR2 are LGHNA and YSLEER. The data stem from a study of identical twins. These same records also appear under a second study, on T cells expressing NK-cell markers.

The receptor was derived from a woman between 18 and 30 years old in good health. The specimen sequenced was CD4+ T cells sorted from blood. The rearrangement joins TRBV4-3 to TRBJ2-1; TRBD1 or TRBD2 may be the D gene (5 bases each). The CDR3 sequence is CASSQDRGGQGTQFF. The CDR3 region has the DNA TGCGCCAGCAGCCAAGATCGGGGCGGGCAGGGCACGCAGTTCTTC.